This TCR beta chain was recorded in a study of beta chain features in type 1 diabetes. Across the study: Patients shared similar age, gender and cell yields with healthy donors.

Reverse transcription of all isolated RNA meant that expressed TCRB transcripts were sequenced. The method was immunoSEQ multiplex PCR; TCRdb's version includes in-frame clones alone and lacks a portion of them. The sample shows 140,000 to 150,000 clones, about 10% of them seen only once. The length of the CDR3 is 15 residues. Germline CDR1 is SGHAT and CDR2 is FQDESV (reference sequence). The germline V and J ends were trimmed by 2 bases and 4 bases, with 9 bases remaining between them. Study-wide findings and caveats: Relative to healthy donors, patients appeared to have naive, central memory and Treg TCRB repertoires that were more similar.

This clone turned up a few times. No antigen is known for it. This TCR came from a man aged 18-30 years in good health. This chain joins TRBV11-1 and TRBJ2-6; D not certain. Sequenced sample: naive CD4+ T cells from blood. The CDR3 sequence: CASSLLSAGANVLTF. CDR3 bases: TGTGCCAGCAGCTTACTCAGTGCCGGGGCCAACGTCCTGACTTTC.